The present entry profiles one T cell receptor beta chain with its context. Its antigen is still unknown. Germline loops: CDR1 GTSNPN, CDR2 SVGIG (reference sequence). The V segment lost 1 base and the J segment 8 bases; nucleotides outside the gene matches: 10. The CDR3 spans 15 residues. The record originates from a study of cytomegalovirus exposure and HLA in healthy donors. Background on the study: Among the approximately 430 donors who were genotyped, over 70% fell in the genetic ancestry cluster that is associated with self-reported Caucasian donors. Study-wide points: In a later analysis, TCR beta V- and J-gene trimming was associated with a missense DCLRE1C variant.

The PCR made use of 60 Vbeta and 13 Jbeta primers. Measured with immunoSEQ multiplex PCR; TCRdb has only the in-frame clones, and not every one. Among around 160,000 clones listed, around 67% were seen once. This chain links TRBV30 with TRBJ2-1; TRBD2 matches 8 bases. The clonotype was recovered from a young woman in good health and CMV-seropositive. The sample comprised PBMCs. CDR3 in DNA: TGTGCCTGGAGTGGGGGAGGCGGGGGGACCTATGAGCAGTTCTTC. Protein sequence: CAWSGGGGGTYEQFF.